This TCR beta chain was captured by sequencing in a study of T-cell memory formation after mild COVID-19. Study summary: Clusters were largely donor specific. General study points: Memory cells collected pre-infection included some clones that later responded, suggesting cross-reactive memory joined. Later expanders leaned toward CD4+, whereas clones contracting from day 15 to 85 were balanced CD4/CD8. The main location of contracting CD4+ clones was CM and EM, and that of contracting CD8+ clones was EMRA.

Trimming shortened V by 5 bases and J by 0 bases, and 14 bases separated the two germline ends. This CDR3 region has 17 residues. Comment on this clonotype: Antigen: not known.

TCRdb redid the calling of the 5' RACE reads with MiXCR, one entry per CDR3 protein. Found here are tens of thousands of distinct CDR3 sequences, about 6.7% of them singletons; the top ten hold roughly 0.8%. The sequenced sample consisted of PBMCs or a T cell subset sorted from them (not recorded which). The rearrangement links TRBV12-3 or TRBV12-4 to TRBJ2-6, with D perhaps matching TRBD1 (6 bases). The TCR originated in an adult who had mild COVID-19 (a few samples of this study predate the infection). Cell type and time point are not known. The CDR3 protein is CASSLSLQGSGANVLTF. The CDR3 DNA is TGTGCCAGCAGTCTAAGCCTACAGGGCTCTGGGGCCAACGTCCTGACTTTC.